A selection of T cell receptor beta chains follows, all from one sample in a study of shared clonotypes between healthy human individuals. Libraries were prepared by immunoSEQ multiplex PCR; TCRdb keeps only in-frame clonotypes and omits some of them. Among around 240,000 clones listed, 60% to 70% were seen once. The sample taken for sequencing was memory CD4+ T cells sorted from blood. The source is a man younger than 40 in good health. CDR3s include the opening cysteine and the closing phenylalanine or tryptophan. D genes are given only for firm matches. Rows give clone size only sometimes, using once, few, many, or a class for an expanded clone.

v_gene	j_gene	d_gene	abundance	CDR3nt	CDR3aa
TRBV7-2	TRBJ1-1	TRBD1	few	TGTGCCAGCAGCTCTGACAGGGGCACTGAAGCTTTCTTT	CASSSDRGTEAFF
TRBV7-3	TRBJ2-1	NA	NA	TGTGCCAGCAGCTACAGGTTGGGAGACAATGAGCAGTTCTTC	CASSYRLGDNEQFF
TRBV5-6	TRBJ1-2	TRBD1	once	TGTGCCAGCAGTTCGCAGGGGGTTACGTATGGCTACACCTTC	CASSSQGVTYGYTF
TRBV7-9	TRBJ2-3	NA	NA	TGTGCCAGCAGCCCGGGGGGCCGGGATACGCAGTATTTT	CASSPGGRDTQYF
TRBV25-1	TRBJ2-1	NA	NA	TGTGCCAGCAGTGACATAACAGGGAGGAAACCCTACAATGAGCAGTTCTTC	CASSDITGRKPYNEQFF
TRBV5-1	TRBJ2-7	NA	few	TGCGCCAGCAGCTTGGCGGGACAATTATACGAGCAGTACTTC	CASSLAGQLYEQYF
TRBV6-5	TRBJ2-7	NA	many	TGTGCCAGCAGCCCCCGGGTCTCCTCCTACGAGCAGTACTTC	CASSPRVSSYEQYF
TRBV13	TRBJ2-3	NA	NA	TGTGCCAGCAGCTACGGGACATATAAGCAGACATCCACAGATACGCAGTATTTT	CASSYGTYKQTSTDTQYF
TRBV4-2	TRBJ2-4	NA	many	TGTGCCAGCAGCCAAGATTGGGACGGGGATAACATTCAGTACTTC	CASSQDWDGDNIQYF
TRBV30	TRBJ1-1	NA	NA	TGTGCCTGGAGTGATAGTGAGCTTGAAGCTTTCTTT	CAWSDSELEAFF
TRBV6-1	TRBJ2-1	TRBD1	NA	TGTGCCAGCAGTGACGACAGGGGTGGGGAGCAGTTCTTC	CASSDDRGGEQFF
TRBV7-9	TRBJ2-1	TRBD2	NA	TGTGCCAGCAGCTTAGCTGGCGTAGCGGGATTCTCCAATGAGCAGTTCTTC	CASSLAGVAGFSNEQFF
TRBV14	TRBJ1-1	NA	NA	TGTGCCAGCAGCCAAGTTTTCAGGACTGAAGCTTTCTTT	CASSQVFRTEAFF
TRBV29-1	TRBJ2-2	NA	few	TGCAGCGTTGACGTGAGCGGCATGCCCACCGGGGAGCTGTTTTTT	CSVDVSGMPTGELFF
TRBV7-2	TRBJ2-7	TRBD1	NA	TGTGCCAGCAGCCCCCTCGGACAGGGCTACGAGCAGTACTTC	CASSPLGQGYEQYF
TRBV28	TRBJ1-3	NA	NA	TGTGCCAGCGGCAGGGGTTCAGGAAACACCATATATTTT	CASGRGSGNTIYF
TRBV7-9	TRBJ2-5	NA	NA	TGTGCCAGCAGCCCACAGGGTTTACAAGAGACCCAGTACTTC	CASSPQGLQETQYF
TRBV5-4	TRBJ2-2	TRBD1	once	TGTGCCAGCAGCCTGGGTTCCGGGACAGGGTTTTCCGGGGAGCTGTTTTTT	CASSLGSGTGFSGELFF
TRBV18	TRBJ2-5	NA	few	TGTGCCAGCTCACCCCGGAGGGGAGAGACCCAGTACTTC	CASSPRRGETQYF
TRBV5-5	TRBJ2-7	TRBD2	NA	TGTGCCAGCAGCGTTGGTCCCCGGACTAGCGGGTATGACGAGCAGTACTTC	CASSVGPRTSGYDEQYF
TRBV28	TRBJ1-2	NA	NA	TGTGCCAGCAGTTTGGGACCTAAAGGCTACACCTTC	CASSLGPKGYTF
TRBV5-1	TRBJ2-5	NA	many	TGCGCCAGCAGCTTGGAACCTAGTAGGGAGACCCAGTACTTC	CASSLEPSRETQYF
TRBV10-2	TRBJ2-3	NA	NA	TGCGCCAGCAGGGTGAGACGGCAAGATACGCAGTATTTT	CASRVRRQDTQYF
TRBV18	TRBJ1-1	NA	once	TGTGCCAGCTCACCACGAGCAGGGGATTCTTACACTGAAGCTTTCTTT	CASSPRAGDSYTEAFF
TRBV2	TRBJ1-1	NA	NA	TGTGCCAGCAGTGTCCAGGGGAACACTGAAGCTTTCTTT	CASSVQGNTEAFF
TRBV29-1	TRBJ2-1	TRBD2	many	TGCAGCGTTGAACCGGGAGGCTCCTTTTACAATGAGCAGTTCTTC	CSVEPGGSFYNEQFF
TRBV28	TRBJ1-5	TRBD1	NA	TGTGCCAGCAGTTACAGGGGGCGCAATCAGCCCCAGCATTTT	CASSYRGRNQPQHF
TRBV25-1	TRBJ2-7	NA	NA	TGTGCCAGCAGTGAATCCTTACGGGGGCCCTACGAGCAGTACTTC	CASSESLRGPYEQYF
TRBV9	TRBJ2-7	NA	NA	TGTGCCAGCAGCGCGAGTCCACACGAACTCTACGAGCAGTACTTC	CASSASPHELYEQYF
TRBV11-2	TRBJ2-5	NA	NA	TGTGCCAGCAGCTTTGAGCGGGAGACCCAGTACTTC	CASSFERETQYF
TRBV10-1	TRBJ2-7	TRBD1	NA	TGCGCCAGCCTAAGGGGACAGAACTACGAGCAGTACTTC	CASLRGQNYEQYF
TRBV5-4	TRBJ2-7	TRBD1	NA	TGTGCCAGCAGTCCAACTTATGGACAGGGGGGCGAGCAGTACTTC	CASSPTYGQGGEQYF
TRBV7-2	TRBJ2-2	TRBD2	NA	TGTGCCAGCAGCTTTAGGACTAGCGCCGGGGAGCTGTTTTTT	CASSFRTSAGELFF
TRBV7-2	TRBJ2-1	TRBD2	NA	TGTGCCAGCAGCTACCGACTAGCCCCGGTTCGTAGGAATGAGCAGTTCTTC	CASSYRLAPVRRNEQFF
TRBV14	TRBJ2-7	NA	few	TGTGCCAGCAGCCAAAAGTCCCGGGCAGGCGAGCAGTACTTC	CASSQKSRAGEQYF
TRBV10-2	TRBJ2-3	TRBD2	NA	TGCGCCAGCAGCCCGGCGGGGGGAGGGGCAGATACGCAGTATTTT	CASSPAGGGADTQYF
TRBV4-3	TRBJ2-2	NA	NA	TGCGCCAGCAGCCGGGGAGCGACCCAGAAGGGGGAGCTGTTTTTT	CASSRGATQKGELFF
TRBV27	TRBJ1-2	NA	few	TGTGCCAGCAGGCGGGGGAGCTATGGCTACACCTTC	CASRRGSYGYTF
TRBV6-5	TRBJ1-2	TRBD1	few	TGTGCCAGCAGTTACCGGACAGGGGGCAAGGGCTACACCTTC	CASSYRTGGKGYTF
TRBV7-2	TRBJ2-1	TRBD2	NA	TGTGCCAGCAGCTTAGAAACAGCGGGAGTAACGCGTCTCTTC	CASSLETAGVTRLF
TRBV27	TRBJ1-4	TRBD1	once	TGTGCCAGCAGTACGACAGGGGGCAGATCGGCTAATGAAAAACTGTTTTTT	CASSTTGGRSANEKLFF
TRBV29-1	TRBJ2-1	NA	NA	TGCAGCGTAGCCGGGACCTCCGCCGACCTCTCCTACAATGAGCAGTTCTTC	CSVAGTSADLSYNEQFF
TRBV6-6	TRBJ2-1	TRBD2	NA	TGTGCCAGCAGTTCGGGACTAGCAGTCAGTGAGCAGTTCTTC	CASSSGLAVSEQFF
TRBV19	TRBJ2-2	NA	NA	TGTGCCAGTAGGACACAGGGCACGGACACCGGGGAGCTGTTTTTT	CASRTQGTDTGELFF
TRBV28	TRBJ2-1	TRBD1	once	TGTGCCAGCACCTCGAGGGACAGAAGTTACAATGAGCAGTTCTTC	CASTSRDRSYNEQFF
TRBV2	TRBJ2-3	NA	NA	TGTGCCAGCAGACGGGGCTTCACAGATACGCAGTATTTT	CASRRGFTDTQYF
TRBV5-6	TRBJ2-4	TRBD1	once	TGTGCCAGCAGCTCCGGGACAGGGGAGTACATTCAGTACTTC	CASSSGTGEYIQYF
TRBV15	TRBJ1-4	TRBD1	NA	TGTGCCACCAGCAAGGGACAGGGGCCAACTAATGAAAAACTGTTTTTT	CATSKGQGPTNEKLFF
TRBV5-1	TRBJ2-7	TRBD2	NA	TGCGCCAGCAGCTTGGAAGGCCGCGGGAGAACGACCTACGAGCAGTACTTC	CASSLEGRGRTTYEQYF
TRBV5-1	TRBJ2-1	TRBD2	many	TGCGCCAGCAGCGCGGGACTAGCGGGAGTGCCGAGGAGGGGGAATGAGCAGTTCTTC	CASSAGLAGVPRRGNEQFF
TRBV27	TRBJ1-4	NA	many	TGTGCCAGCAGTTTCCGACCCCTAGCGGGCAATGAGGAACTGTTTTTT	CASSFRPLAGNEELFF
TRBV6-4	TRBJ2-3	TRBD1	NA	TGTGCCAGCAGTGAGGGGGCCCAGGGGGTGGATACGCAGTATTTT	CASSEGAQGVDTQYF
TRBV7-4	TRBJ2-3	TRBD1	NA	TGTGCCAGCAGCGGCCGGACAGGGAGTGGCACAGATACGCAGTATTTT	CASSGRTGSGTDTQYF
TRBV5-1	TRBJ1-2	NA	NA	TGCGCCAGCAGCTTGGGGGCTTCAGGGGCGGGATACTATGGCTACACCTTC	CASSLGASGAGYYGYTF
TRBV15	TRBJ2-7	NA	NA	TGTGCCACCAGCAGGGAGGGGGGGCGCGAGCAGTACTTC	CATSREGGREQYF
TRBV7-8	TRBJ2-1	TRBD2	few	TGTGCCAGCAGCGGAGGGGGGACTAGCGGGAGTCATGAGCAGTTCTTC	CASSGGGTSGSHEQFF
TRBV6-6	TRBJ2-3	NA	NA	TGTGCCAGCAGTCCTACGGCTTACACAGATACGCAGTATTTT	CASSPTAYTDTQYF
TRBV7-2	TRBJ2-1	TRBD2	NA	TGTGCCAGCAGCTCCTCACGTCTAGCGGGACAATACAATGAGCAGTTCTTC	CASSSSRLAGQYNEQFF
TRBV19	TRBJ1-5	NA	NA	TGTGCCAGTAGTATAAAGGTTCGACAGGCCCTCAGCAATCAGCCCCAGCATTTT	CASSIKVRQALSNQPQHF
TRBV5-6	TRBJ2-4	TRBD1	many	TGTGCCAGCAGCTTATACGACAGGGGAAGTAACATTCAGTACTTC	CASSLYDRGSNIQYF